These T cell receptor beta chains were read from a single sample in a study of cytomegalovirus exposure and HLA in healthy donors. TCRdb's table, derived via immunoSEQ multiplex PCR, lists solely in-frame clones and lacks some. The table lists about 74,000 clones, around 94% of them singletons. Sequenced input: PBMCs. Every receptor here comes from a woman aged 18-29 years in good health and CMV-seropositive. Each CDR3 is given with its conserved first and last residue. Each record gives: D gene, V gene, J gene, clone size, CDR3 DNA, CDR3 protein. The D gene is left open where the match is weak. Some rows mark clone size as missing; the rest say once, few, many or name a class of expanded clone.

D gene: NA
V gene: TRBV30
J gene: TRBJ1-6
clone size: NA
CDR3 DNA: TGTGCCTGGAGGGGAGGGGGTAATTCACCCCTCCACTTT
CDR3 protein: CAWRGGGNSPLHF

D gene: TRBD2
V gene: TRBV9
J gene: TRBJ2-1
clone size: NA
CDR3 DNA: TGTGCCAGCAGCTTTACGGGGGGAACGATCAATGAGCAGTTCTTC
CDR3 protein: CASSFTGGTINEQFF

D gene: NA
V gene: TRBV9
J gene: TRBJ2-7
clone size: NA
CDR3 DNA: TGTGCCAGCAGCGTATTTGGCGGGGGCCGACGGGACGAGCAGTACTTC
CDR3 protein: CASSVFGGGRRDEQYF

D gene: TRBD1
V gene: TRBV30
J gene: TRBJ1-1
clone size: NA
CDR3 DNA: TGTGCCTGGAGTACCTGGACAGGGGGCGAGGAAGCTTTCTTT
CDR3 protein: CAWSTWTGGEEAFF

D gene: NA
V gene: TRBV5-1
J gene: TRBJ1-4
clone size: NA
CDR3 DNA: TGCGCCAGCAGCCGAGGGGGGGGACATGGTGAAAAACTGTTTTTT
CDR3 protein: CASSRGGGHGEKLFF

D gene: NA
V gene: TRBV19
J gene: TRBJ1-5
clone size: NA
CDR3 DNA: TGTGCCAGTAGTATTTGGGGGCGCGAGGATCAGCCCCAGCATTTT
CDR3 protein: CASSIWGREDQPQHF

D gene: NA
V gene: TRBV5-1
J gene: TRBJ2-3
clone size: NA
CDR3 DNA: TGCGCCAGCAGCTTCCGGCTAGCGAGCCACACAGATACGCAGTATTTT
CDR3 protein: CASSFRLASHTDTQYF

D gene: NA
V gene: TRBV28
J gene: TRBJ1-5
clone size: once
CDR3 DNA: TGTGCCAGCAGTTTTGCAACCCAGAATAGCAATCAGCCCCAGCATTTT
CDR3 protein: CASSFATQNSNQPQHF

D gene: TRBD1
V gene: TRBV18
J gene: TRBJ2-1
clone size: NA
CDR3 DNA: TGTGCCAGCTCACCCGGACAGGGGGCCTACAATGAGCAGTTCTTC
CDR3 protein: CASSPGQGAYNEQFF

D gene: TRBD1
V gene: TRBV5-4
J gene: TRBJ2-1
clone size: NA
CDR3 DNA: TGTGCCAGCAGCTTCTACCGGGACAGGGCTGATGCTGAGCAGTTCTTC
CDR3 protein: CASSFYRDRADAEQFF

D gene: NA
V gene: TRBV13
J gene: TRBJ2-2
clone size: few
CDR3 DNA: TGTGCCAGCAGCTTAGGAGGAGGGTGGCAGGGAAGGACCGGGGAGCTGTTTTTT
CDR3 protein: CASSLGGGWQGRTGELFF

D gene: TRBD2
V gene: TRBV6-1
J gene: TRBJ2-7
clone size: NA
CDR3 DNA: TGTGCCAGCTCGTATAGGGGCGGGAGGGCCGGTGAGCAGTACTTC
CDR3 protein: CASSYRGGRAGEQYF

D gene: NA
V gene: TRBV12-5
J gene: TRBJ2-3
clone size: NA
CDR3 DNA: TGTGCTAGTGGTTTGGTACTCGAGGCAGGGGGGACAGATACGCAGTATTTT
CDR3 protein: CASGLVLEAGGTDTQYF

D gene: TRBD1
V gene: TRBV7-9
J gene: TRBJ2-5
clone size: NA
CDR3 DNA: TGTGCCAGCAGAGTGGGGGACAGGGAAATTGAAGAGACCCAGTACTTC
CDR3 protein: CASRVGDREIEETQYF

D gene: NA
V gene: TRBV7-8
J gene: TRBJ1-3
clone size: NA
CDR3 DNA: TGTGCCAGCAGCTTAGACAACTCTGGAAACACCATATATTTT
CDR3 protein: CASSLDNSGNTIYF

D gene: NA
V gene: TRBV5-6
J gene: TRBJ2-7
clone size: NA
CDR3 DNA: TGTGCCAGCAGTTCTGACAGGAAGACCTACGAGCAGTACTTC
CDR3 protein: CASSSDRKTYEQYF

D gene: TRBD2
V gene: TRBV4-1
J gene: TRBJ2-7
clone size: NA
CDR3 DNA: TGCGCCAGCTCGGGGGACTACGGGGTCTCCTACGAGCAGTACTTC
CDR3 protein: CASSGDYGVSYEQYF